The following is a T cell receptor beta chain sequence with its context. Its antigen is not identified. The sample originates from a study of T cells in localized non-small cell lung cancer. General study findings and limits: Adjacent lung held a median approximately 50 of the top 100 tumor clones. Because sequencing included only one region (of the tumor), heterogeneity remains possible. A raised T cell density in blood coincided with lengthier overall survival.

The ends were cut back, 6 bases at V and 2 bases at J, with 20 bases in the middle. This CDR3 region has 16 residues. Germline CDR1 is MNHEY and CDR2 is SMNVEV (reference sequence). Sequencing was performed with immunoSEQ multiplex PCR; in TCRdb, only in-frame clones are kept and a portion is missing. The table lists around 30,000 clones, 88% of them singletons, with roughly 13% in the top ten. The TCR originated in a female donor aged 60 or older with stage III squamous cell lung carcinoma. The chain has TRBV27 and TRBJ2-7, with D perhaps TRBD1 or TRBD2 (6 bases each). Sequenced here: peripheral blood, sampled before any cancer treatment. The CDR3 DNA is TGTGCCAGCAGGAAATACGGGGGCGGGGAGGCCTACGAGCAGTACTTC. Translated, it gives CASRKYGGGEAYEQYF.